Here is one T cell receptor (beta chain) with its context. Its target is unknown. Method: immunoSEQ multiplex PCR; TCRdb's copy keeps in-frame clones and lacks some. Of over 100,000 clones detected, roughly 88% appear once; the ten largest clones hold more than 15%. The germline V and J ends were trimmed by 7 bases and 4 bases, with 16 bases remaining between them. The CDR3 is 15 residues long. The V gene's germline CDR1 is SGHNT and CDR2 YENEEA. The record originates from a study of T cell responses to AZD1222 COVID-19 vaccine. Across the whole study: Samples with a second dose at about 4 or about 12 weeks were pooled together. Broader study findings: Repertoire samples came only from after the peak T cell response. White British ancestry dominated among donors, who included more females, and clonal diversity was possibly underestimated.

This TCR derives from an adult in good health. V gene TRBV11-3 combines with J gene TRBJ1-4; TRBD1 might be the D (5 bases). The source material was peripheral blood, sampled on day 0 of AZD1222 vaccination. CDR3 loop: CASTPGGAVNEKLFF. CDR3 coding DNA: TGTGCCAGCACCCCGGGTGGGGCCGTTAATGAAAAACTGTTTTTT.